The clone carrying this T cell receptor beta chain was observed many times. Its antigen is not identified. Quantitative 5'-RACE was performed with molecular barcodes, and it yielded the TCR beta libraries. One entry per CDR3 protein, called by TCRdb with MiXCR from the 5' RACE reads. The sample consists of 500,000 to 650,000 distinct CDR3 sequences, approximately 5.3% of them appearing once. This sample stems from a study of CD8 T cells in ankylosing spondylitis. The study's findings and limits: Earlier studies detected some motif variants in reactive arthritis synovial fluid and blood. Apparently characteristic of ankylosing spondylitis blood was a TCR beta motif (under ten highly homologous variants). Disease-linked clones proved CD8+ and comparatively uncommon in peripheral blood. Significant enrichment of disease-linked clones was reported in matched ankylosing spondylitis synovial fluid.

The source of this sequence is a male donor with ankylosing spondylitis. The sequenced sample was blood, either unsorted or a sorted T cell fraction (not recorded which).

CDR3 protein: CASTNLFGQGTDTQYF. The DNA for the CDR3 is TGTGCCAGCACCAACCTTTTCGGACAGGGGACAGATACGCAGTATTTT. V gene TRBV27 combines with J gene TRBJ2-3, with 9 bases aligning to TRBD1. In germline, CDR1 is MNHEY, CDR2 SMNVEV (reference sequence). The CDR3 covers 16 residues. V lost 7 bases, J lost 3 bases, and 11 bases stayed unmatched.